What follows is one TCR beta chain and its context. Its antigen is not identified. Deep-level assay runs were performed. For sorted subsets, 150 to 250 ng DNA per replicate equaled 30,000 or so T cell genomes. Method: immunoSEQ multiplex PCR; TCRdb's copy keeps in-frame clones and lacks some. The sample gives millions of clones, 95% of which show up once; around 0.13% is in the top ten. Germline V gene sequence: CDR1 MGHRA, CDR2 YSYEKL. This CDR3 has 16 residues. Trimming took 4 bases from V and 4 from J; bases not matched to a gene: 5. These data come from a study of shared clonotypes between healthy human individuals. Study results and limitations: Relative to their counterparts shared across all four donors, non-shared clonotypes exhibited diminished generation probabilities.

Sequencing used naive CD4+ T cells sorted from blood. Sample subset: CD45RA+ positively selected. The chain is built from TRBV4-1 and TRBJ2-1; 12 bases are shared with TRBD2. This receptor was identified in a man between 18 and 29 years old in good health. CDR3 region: CASSPSGTSGYNEQFF. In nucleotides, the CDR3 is TGCGCCAGCAGCCCCTCCGGGACTAGCGGGTACAATGAGCAGTTCTTC.